This entry describes one TCR beta chain. The antigen is not known. Sorting produced populations that all topped 95% purity. V shed 0 bases, J shed 7 bases, and the junction held 4 bases outside the gene matches. The germline V gene has CDR1 SGHRS and CDR2 YFSETQ. The CDR3 is 15 residues long. Investigators reverse transcribed all isolated RNA, so they sequenced expressed TCRB transcripts. Roughly 3.5 million reads per sample were averaged for naive, central memory and regulatory samples. The protocol was immunoSEQ multiplex PCR, while the TCRdb copy is restricted to in-frame clones and leaves out a portion. The sample includes 500,000 to 800,000 clones, roughly 12% of them seen just once. This specimen comes from a study of beta chain features in type 1 diabetes. Looking at the study overall: The patients were much like the healthy donors in age, gender and cell yields. Overall study findings and caveats: The naive, central memory and Treg TCRB repertoires showed an apparent similarity that was greater among patients than among healthy donors. Moderate but significant shortening of TCRB CDR3s was recorded in all four CD4+ subsets from Type 1 diabetes patients.

The origin of this receptor is a man between 25 and 39 years old with type 1 diabetes. The chain employs TRBV5-1 and TRBJ1-6, with TRBD1 identical over 7 bases. Source material: naive CD4+ T cells from blood. CDR3 DNA sequence: TGCGCCAGCAGCTTGGGACAGGGACCGAATTCACCCCTCCACTTT. Protein sequence: CASSLGQGPNSPLHF.